A selection of T cell receptor beta chains follows, all from one sample in a study of shared clonotypes between healthy human individuals. Measured with immunoSEQ multiplex PCR; TCRdb has only the in-frame clones, and not every one. Seen here are some 2 million clones, over 85% observed once, and the top ten hold about 1.1%. The specimen was naive CD8+ T cells sorted from blood. Every receptor here comes from a young man in good health. Both conserved end residues are part of each CDR3. D genes are given only for firm matches. Some rows mark clone size as missing; the rest say once, few, many or name a class of expanded clone.

14	TRBV6-5	-	TRBJ2-7	-	CASSSTGQSYEQYF	TGTGCCAGCAGTTCTACGGGGCAATCCTACGAGCAGTACTTC
16	TRBV29-1	-	TRBJ2-7	TRBD1	CSVELRWDRGRWEQYF	TGCAGCGTCGAGCTACGGTGGGACAGGGGACGATGGGAGCAGTACTTC
14	TRBV2	-	TRBJ2-5	-	CASKVTGNQETQYF	TGTGCCAGCAAAGTCACTGGCAACCAAGAGACCCAGTACTTC
14	TRBV7-8	-	TRBJ2-7	TRBD2	CASSVAGLDYEQYF	TGTGCCAGCAGCGTAGCGGGGTTAGACTACGAGCAGTACTTC
15	TRBV6-6	once	TRBJ2-5	-	CASSYAERAQETQYF	TGTGCCAGCAGTTACGCAGAGCGGGCCCAAGAGACCCAGTACTTC
14	TRBV6-5	-	TRBJ2-1	TRBD1	CASSPGQGLGEQFF	TGTGCCAGCAGTCCGGGACAGGGGCTGGGGGAGCAGTTCTTC
14	TRBV13	-	TRBJ2-7	TRBD1	CASSLGQGAYEQYF	TGTGCCAGCAGCTTAGGACAGGGGGCGTACGAGCAGTACTTC
14	TRBV6-5	-	TRBJ1-2	TRBD1	CASTKQGRSYGYTF	TGTGCCAGTACCAAACAGGGGAGGTCCTATGGCTACACCTTC
14	TRBV28	once	TRBJ2-2	TRBD2	CASSLAGGTGELFF	TGTGCCAGCAGTTTAGCGGGAGGAACCGGGGAGCTGTTTTTT
16	TRBV27	-	TRBJ2-2	-	CASSLSRDPGAGELFF	TGTGCCAGCAGTTTATCTCGGGACCCAGGGGCCGGGGAGCTGTTTTTT
16	TRBV7-9	-	TRBJ1-2	TRBD1	CASSFRDRDSIKGYTF	TGTGCCAGCAGCTTCCGGGACAGGGACTCTATAAAGGGCTACACCTTC
14	TRBV28	-	TRBJ2-7	TRBD1	CASSSTGGEYEQYF	TGTGCCAGCAGTTCGACAGGGGGCGAGTACGAGCAGTACTTC
14	TRBV19	once	TRBJ2-2	-	CASSIVGSTGELFF	TGTGCCAGTAGTATAGTGGGGTCTACCGGGGAGCTGTTTTTT
19	TRBV4-3	-	TRBJ2-4	-	CASSQDPLWAEGEGNIQYF	TGCGCCAGCAGCCAAGATCCCCTTTGGGCTGAGGGCGAGGGAAACATTCAGTACTTC
15	TRBV5-1	-	TRBJ2-5	-	CASSLGPNLRETQYF	TGCGCCAGCAGCTTAGGTCCCAATTTGCGAGAGACCCAGTACTTC
13	TRBV27	once	TRBJ1-5	-	CASSLSGVTPQHF	TGTGCCAGCAGTCTTTCGGGGGTGACGCCCCAGCATTTT
14	TRBV27	few	TRBJ2-7	TRBD1	CASSHRDSSYEQYF	TGTGCCAGCAGTCACCGGGACAGCTCCTACGAGCAGTACTTC
17	TRBV7-9	-	TRBJ2-2	-	CASSLVGDTPNTGELFF	TGTGCCAGCAGCTTAGTGGGGGACACTCCGAACACCGGGGAGCTGTTTTTT
14	TRBV10-3	once	TRBJ2-7	TRBD2	CAISETSGGLGEYF	TGTGCCATCAGTGAGACTAGCGGGGGTCTTGGGGAGTACTTC
14	TRBV4-1	once	TRBJ2-7	TRBD1	CASSQTDRDYEQYF	TGCGCCAGCAGCCAAACGGACAGGGACTACGAGCAGTACTTC
12	TRBV19	-	TRBJ1-1	-	CASTQGNTEAFF	TGTGCCAGTACCCAGGGGAATACTGAAGCTTTCTTT
15	TRBV6-5	-	TRBJ2-3	-	CASSYNTASTDTQYF	TGTGCCAGCAGTTACAACACAGCTAGCACAGATACGCAGTATTTT
14	TRBV9	once	TRBJ1-2	-	CASSVDGNNYGYTF	TGTGCCAGCAGCGTAGATGGCAATAACTATGGCTACACCTTC
13	TRBV5-5	-	TRBJ2-7	-	CASSPRGGYEQYF	TGTGCCAGCAGCCCGAGGGGCGGCTACGAGCAGTACTTC
13	TRBV28	-	TRBJ2-7	-	CASSIQGHYEQYF	TGTGCCAGCAGTATCCAGGGGCACTACGAGCAGTACTTC
15	TRBV28	once	TRBJ1-5	-	CASSLKGLGSQPQHF	TGTGCCAGCAGCTTAAAGGGCCTTGGAAGTCAGCCCCAGCATTTT
14	TRBV9	-	TRBJ1-1	-	CASSPEGGNTEAFF	TGTGCCAGCAGCCCGGAGGGAGGGAACACTGAAGCTTTCTTT
13	TRBV27	-	TRBJ2-3	-	CASSFLSTDTQYF	TGTGCCAGCAGTTTCCTCTCCACAGATACGCAGTATTTT
13	TRBV10-3	-	TRBJ2-2	-	CAIGSGNTGELFF	TGTGCCATCGGGAGCGGGAACACCGGGGAGCTGTTTTTT
14	TRBV11-2	-	TRBJ2-7	-	CASSPEGAPYEQYF	TGTGCCAGCAGCCCGGAGGGGGCTCCCTACGAGCAGTACTTC
13	TRBV29-1	-	TRBJ2-2	-	CSVDRQTTGELFF	TGCAGCGTTGACAGGCAGACCACCGGGGAGCTGTTTTTT
12	TRBV7-8	few	TRBJ1-5	-	CASSAGDQPQHF	TGTGCCAGCAGCGCAGGGGACCAGCCCCAGCATTTT
9	TRBV6-1	-	TRBJ1-6	-	CASNSPLHF	TGTGCCAGCAACTCACCCCTCCACTTT
15	TRBV9	-	TRBJ1-4	-	CASSVGGATNEKLFF	TGTGCCAGCAGCGTAGGGGGTGCAACTAATGAAAAACTGTTTTTT
16	TRBV7-9	-	TRBJ2-7	TRBD1	CASSVGQGEGPDEQYF	TGTGCCAGCAGCGTAGGACAGGGAGAGGGGCCGGACGAGCAGTACTTC
13	TRBV4-3	-	TRBJ2-7	-	CASSQGAGYEQYF	TGCGCCAGCAGCCAGGGGGCTGGCTACGAGCAGTACTTC
15	TRBV29-1	-	TRBJ2-1	TRBD1	CSVEARLGTDHEQFF	TGCAGCGTTGAAGCTAGACTCGGGACAGACCATGAGCAGTTCTTC
12	TRBV7-8	-	TRBJ2-3	-	CASTSQGDTQYF	TGTGCCAGCACTTCACAGGGAGATACGCAGTATTTT
12	TRBV12-5	-	TRBJ2-1	-	CASGPPTVEQFF	TGTGCTAGTGGCCCTCCGACGGTTGAGCAGTTCTTC
16	TRBV10-3	-	TRBJ2-7	-	CAISESFSGSSYEQYF	TGTGCCATCAGTGAGTCTTTTAGCGGAAGCTCCTACGAGCAGTACTTC
16	TRBV5-1	-	TRBJ1-2	-	CASSLAGPVGGGGYTF	TGCGCCAGCAGCTTGGCAGGGCCCGTCGGGGGCGGTGGCTACACCTTC
18	TRBV4-1	-	TRBJ2-1	TRBD2	CASSHPGLAGGPYNEQFF	TGCGCCAGCAGCCACCCCGGACTAGCGGGGGGGCCCTACAATGAGCAGTTCTTC